The 19 T cell receptor beta chains listed next were all sequenced from one sample in a study of CXCR3-negative and CXCR3-positive naive CD8 T cells. Study observations and caveats: Naive CXCR3-positive cells had TRB CDR3s more hydrophobic than those of CXCR3-negative naive cells.

UMI-labeled 5' RACE TRB cDNA libraries were prepared from the cells. No DNA is given; TCRdb re-called the 5' RACE reads and lists each CDR3 protein once. This sample's clone table lists 130,000 to 150,000 distinct CDR3 sequences. For these receptors, no antigen is known. Specimen: naive CXCR3+ CD8+ T cells from blood. The subset here: CD45RO-CCR7+CD27+CD95- naive CD8+ T cells expressing CXCR3 (TNR3+). The receptors here all came from a human donor in good health. Some clones in this sample may be carry-over from other donors' samples.

This chain joins TRBV28 and TRBJ2-7; TCRdb names TRBD1, which stays unverified in the absence of DNA. The V gene's germline CDR1 is MDHEN and CDR2 SYDVKM. The CDR3 consists of 14 residues. The CDR3 spells CASSGGGTGYVQYF.

The J gene is TRBJ1-2, the V gene TRBV27; as DNA is missing, the TRBD1 call by TCRdb cannot be tested. The V gene's germline CDR1 is MNHEY and CDR2 SMNVEV (reference sequence). CDR3 size: 15 residues. The CDR3 reads CASSATGEEGNGYTF.

The chain recombines TRBV7-9 with TRBJ2-3; there is no DNA to check the TCRdb D call of TRBD1. The CDR3 contains 15 residues. Germline values: CDR1 SEHNR, CDR2 FQNEAQ (reference sequence). The CDR3 sequence is CASSLAQGASDTQYF.

This sequence joins TRBV29-1 and TRBJ2-7; TCRdb gives TRBD1 as the D gene, but with no DNA this cannot be confirmed. The CDR3 length is 17 residues. Germline-derived CDR1 and CDR2 are SQVTM and ANQGSEA. CDR3 amino acids: CSAIFGGSRSYTDEQYF.

The V call is TRBV20-1, the J call TRBJ2-1; TCRdb picks TRBD2, but there is no DNA to check that call. Germline-derived CDR1 and CDR2 are DFQATT and SNEGSKA (reference sequence). This CDR3 is 14 amino acids long. This CDR3 reads CSAGFSGAGNEQFF.

This chain uses TRBV10-3 with TRBJ2-1; checking the TCRdb D call of TRBD2 is not possible without DNA. The CDR3 runs 16 residues. Germline lookup yields CDR1 ENHRY and CDR2 SYGVKD. CDR3 in amino acids: CAISVVADSSYNEQFF.

The J gene is TRBJ2-7, the V gene TRBV20-1. Germline values: CDR1 DFQATT, CDR2 SNEGSKA (reference sequence). CDR3 length: 13 residues. The CDR3 region is CSARDPGVYEQYF.

J is TRBJ1-1 and V is TRBV28. From germline, CDR1 is MDHEN and CDR2 SYDVKM. The CDR3 runs to 12 residues. The CDR3 sequence: CASSFFGSGSFF.

The chain combines TRBV3-1 with TRBJ2-3; TCRdb names TRBD2, which stays unverified in the absence of DNA. Germline CDR1 LGHDT, CDR2 YNNKEL (reference sequence). This CDR3 region has 16 residues. The CDR3: CASSGLAGGGLDTQYF.

The genes are TRBV3-1 and TRBJ2-1; TCRdb's D call, TRBD2, is unchecked because there is no DNA. The CDR3 consists of 17 residues. CDR1 and CDR2 (germline): LGHDT, YNNKEL (reference sequence). CDR3 protein: CASSQDGGIAGDNEQFF.

The rearrangement uses TRBV6-1 and TRBJ2-2; TCRdb outputs TRBD2, but without DNA this stays unchecked. From germline, CDR1 is MNHNS and CDR2 SASEGT. This CDR3 contains 13 residues. The CDR3 spells CAHSSRVAGELFF.

The gene calls are TRBV4-1 and TRBJ2-7; TCRdb's D call, TRBD1, is unchecked because there is no DNA. The CDR3 spans 14 residues. The germline gives CDR1 MGHRA, CDR2 YSYEKL. CDR3: CATGKLQGEREQYF.

The chain links TRBV13 to TRBJ2-1; the TRBD1 assignment by TCRdb is unverifiable without DNA. Germline loops: CDR1 PRHDT, CDR2 FYEKMQ (reference sequence). This CDR3 has 16 amino acids. CDR3 loop: CASSPIGTGHYNEQFF.

The chain combines TRBV3-1 with TRBJ1-2. This CDR3 comprises 15 residues. Per germline, CDR1 LGHDT and CDR2 YNNKEL (reference sequence). The CDR3 sequence: CASSQDLGAYYGYTF.

This chain links TRBV12-3 or TRBV12-4 with TRBJ2-1. CDR3 length: 17 residues. The CDR3 protein is CASPKPARGGSYNEQFF.

The CDR3 region is CASSFTTDTQYF. This chain joins TRBV28 and TRBJ2-3. CDR1 is MDHEN and CDR2 is SYDVKM in the germline V gene. CDR3 size: 12 residues. The complete variable domain, with remaining parts taken from reference TRBV28 and TRBJ2-3, reads DVKVTQSSRYLVKRTGEKVFLECVQDMDHENMFWYRQDPGLGLRLIYFSYDVKMKEKGDIPEGYSVSREKKERFSLILESASTNQTSMYLCASSFTTDTQYFGPGTRLTVL.

The chain combines TRBV20-1 with TRBJ2-3; TCRdb's D call of TRBD2 is untestable without DNA. The length of the CDR3 is 15 residues. Germline V gene lookup returns CDR1 DFQATT and CDR2 SNEGSKA (reference sequence). CDR3 sequence reads: CSAKNGGGAEDTQYF.

The chain employs TRBV30 and TRBJ2-7; TCRdb returns TRBD1, unconfirmable since there is no DNA. CDR1 is GTSNPN, CDR2 SVGIG, per germline (reference sequence). This CDR3 is built from 14 residues. The CDR3 protein is CAWSWKDRPYEQYF.

The genes are TRBV11-2 and TRBJ2-1; TCRdb outputs TRBD2, but without DNA this stays unchecked. This CDR3 region has 14 residues. Germline V gives CDR1 SGHAT, CDR2 FQNNGV. CDR3 in amino acids: CASSLAGGSHEQFF.